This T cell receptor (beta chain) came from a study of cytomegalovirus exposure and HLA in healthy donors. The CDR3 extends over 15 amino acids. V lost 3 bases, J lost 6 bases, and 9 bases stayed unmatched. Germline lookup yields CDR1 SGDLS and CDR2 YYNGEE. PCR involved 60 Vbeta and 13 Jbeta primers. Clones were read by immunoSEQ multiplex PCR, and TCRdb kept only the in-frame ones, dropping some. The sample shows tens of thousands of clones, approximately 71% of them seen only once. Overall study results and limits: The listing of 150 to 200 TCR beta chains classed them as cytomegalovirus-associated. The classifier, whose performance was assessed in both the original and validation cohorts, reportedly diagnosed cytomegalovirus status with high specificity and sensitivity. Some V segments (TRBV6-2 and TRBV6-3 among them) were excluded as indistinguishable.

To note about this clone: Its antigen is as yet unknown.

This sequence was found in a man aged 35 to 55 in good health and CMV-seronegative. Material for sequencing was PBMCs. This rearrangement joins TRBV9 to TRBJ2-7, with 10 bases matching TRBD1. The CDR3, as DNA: TGTGCCAGCAGCGAGAGAGGGACAGGGGCGCGCGAGCAGTACTTC. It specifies CASSERGTGAREQYF.